Below are 17 T cell receptor beta chains sequenced from a single sample in a study of blood T cells in healthy people across ages (dated by TCRdb to between 2014 and 2017). Libraries came from 5' RACE. The data were produced on an Illumina HiSeq 2500. A second PCR of about 6 to 11 cycles was performed with a sample-barcoded 5' primer and a J-beta primer mix. TCRdb redid the processing of the public reads, applying fastp at Q25 and MiXCR, and retained in-frame beta chains. Each record represents a unique CDR3 protein, reported with the most common genes and DNA among its rows. The sample table contains hundreds of thousands of distinct CDR3 sequences; only one count was recorded for roughly 50% of them. The top ten clones comprise over 10% of the sample. Sample: blood. The receptor set was obtained from a man under 40 in good health.

This clonotype was seen a handful of times. V gene TRBV2 combines with J gene TRBJ1-1; D call uncertain. This CDR3 region has 13 residues. Germline V gene data show CDR1 as SNHLY and CDR2 as FYNNEI. V shed 10 bases and J shed 0 bases, with 12 bases lying between them. The CDR3 region is CATEGTLNTEAFF. CDR3 nucleotide sequence: TGTGCCACCGAGGGCACCCTGAACACTGAAGCTTTCTTT.

This clonotype has only one observation. CDR3 sequence: CSVELRDTQYF. The CDR3 region has the DNA TGCAGCGTGGAATTGAGGGATACGCAGTATTTT. The rearrangement joins TRBV29-1 to TRBJ2-3; no firm D call. The CDR3 is made up of 11 amino acids. The germline V gene has CDR1 SQVTM and CDR2 ANQGSEA. Trimming took 6 bases from V and 6 from J, leaving 10 bases between them.

The J gene is TRBJ1-1, the V gene TRBV19; 10 bases map to TRBD1. Unmatched junction bases numbered 6, after V lost 4 bases and J lost 4 bases. The CDR3 spans 15 residues. CDR1 LNHDA and CDR2 SQIVND come from the germline V gene (reference sequence). This chain's CDR3 is CASSTRQGAFTEAFF. CDR3 coding DNA: TGTGCCAGTAGTACTCGACAGGGGGCGTTCACTGAAGCTTTCTTT.

The chain employs TRBV20-1 and TRBJ2-7; a possible D gene is TRBD1 (5 bases). Germline V gene data show CDR1 as DFQATT and CDR2 as SNEGSKA (reference sequence). V was pared by 4 bases and J by 7 bases, with 23 bases between. The CDR3 has 15 amino acids. Here the CDR3 reads CSAIPRGRSHNEQYF. The CDR3 DNA sequence: TGCAGTGCTATCCCTAGGGGTCGCTCCCACAATGAGCAGTACTTC.

This clonotype has only a few counts. The J gene is TRBJ2-5, the V gene TRBV29-1; no definite D call. CDR3 length: 11 amino acids. The V gene lost 2 bases and the J gene lost 8 bases, with 9 bases spanning the gap. Germline-derived CDR1 and CDR2 are SQVTM and ANQGSEA. CDR3 amino acids: CSVERSRTQYF. In nucleotides, the CDR3 is TGCAGCGTTGAAAGATCGAGAACCCAGTACTTC.

This clonotype was counted between two and nine times. This chain uses TRBV7-3 with TRBJ2-1; TRBD2 matches at 8 bases. The CDR3 length is 14 residues. CDR1 SGHTA and CDR2 FQGTGA come from the germline V gene. J was trimmed by 5 bases and V by 3 bases; bases with no gene match: 3. CDR3 loop: CASSLTSVNNEQFF. In DNA form, the CDR3 reads TGTGCCAGCAGCTTGACTAGCGTTAACAATGAGCAGTTCTTC.

This clonotype was detected only a few times. The chain is built from TRBV6-4 and TRBJ2-3, with a weak D call TRBD2 (5 bases). The CDR3 has 13 amino acids. V lost 0 bases and J 4 bases, leaving 5 bases between the germline ends. The germline V gene has CDR1 MRHNA and CDR2 SNTAGT. The CDR3 protein is CASSDSEADTQYF. In nucleotides, the CDR3 is TGTGCCAGCAGTGACTCGGAGGCAGATACGCAGTATTTT.

Many counts were recorded for this clonotype. This rearrangement joins TRBV12-3 or TRBV12-4 to TRBJ1-2, with TRBD1 matching 10 bases. The CDR3 has 16 residues. Germline trimming cut 4 bases from V and 4 bases from J; bases unmatched to any gene: 9. CDR3 loop: CASSSGQGNRVYGYTF. The CDR3 DNA is TGTGCCAGCAGTTCGGGACAGGGGAACCGGGTCTATGGCTACACCTTC.

The chain employs TRBV7-2 and TRBJ1-2; 7 bases fit TRBD1. Trimming removed 0 bases from V and 3 bases from J; junction bases left unmatched: 10. Germline CDR1 is SGHTA and CDR2 is FQGNSA. This CDR3 is built from 17 residues. The CDR3 loop is CASSLANRGGFDYGYTF. The CDR3 DNA reads TGTGCCAGCAGCTTAGCTAACAGGGGAGGCTTTGACTATGGCTACACCTTC.

The table lists this clonotype with a few counts. V usage is TRBV5-6 and J usage is TRBJ2-7; D is undetermined. The ends were cut back, 3 bases at V and 0 bases at J, with 10 bases in the middle. CDR3 size: 14 residues. CDR1 is SGHDT and CDR2 is YYEEEE in the germline V gene. The CDR3 DNA reads as TGTGCCAGCAGCTCCAGAGAGAACTCCTACGAGCAGTACTTC. This sequence encodes CASSSRENSYEQYF.

This clonotype showed up just once. This chain links TRBV3-1 with TRBJ1-6; D call uncertain. Germline-derived CDR1 and CDR2 are LGHDT and YNNKEL (reference sequence). The CDR3 has 15 residues. V was trimmed by 0 bases and J by 7 bases, leaving 10 bases between them. The CDR3 nucleotides are TGTGCCAGCAGCCAAGACGGGGTTCGGAATTCACCCCTCCACTTT. Translating gives CASSQDGVRNSPLHF.

The chain couples TRBV7-9 to TRBJ2-1; D may be TRBD1 (5 bases). This CDR3 comprises 14 residues. The V end was cut by 6 bases, the J end by 5 bases, with 14 bases between. CDR1 and CDR2 from the germline V gene are SEHNR and FQNEAQ (reference sequence). The CDR3 sequence is CASSPAGYHNEQFF. The CDR3 bases are TGTGCCAGCAGTCCGGCAGGGTACCACAATGAGCAGTTCTTC.

On this clonotype: Sequence at one end of the junction differs from germline and may be a read error. The V gene is TRBV7-3, the J gene TRBJ2-2; D is possibly TRBD1 or TRBD2 (5 bases each). The CDR3 totals 14 residues. The germline V gene has CDR1 SGHTA and CDR2 FQGTGA. CDR3 sequence: CASSLGGTTGKLFF. CDR3 coding DNA: TGTGCCAGCAGCTTAGGGGGAACCACCGGGAAGCTGTTTTTT.

V is TRBV7-9 and J is TRBJ2-5; D is undetermined. The end of the DNA aligns better with TRBJ2-7, so the J call may be wrong. The CDR3 is 12 residues long. Germline assignment: CDR1 SEHNR and CDR2 FQNEAQ (reference sequence). CDR3 region: CASSLYKTEQYF. In nucleotides, the CDR3 is TGTGCCAGCAGCTTATACAAGACCGAGCAGTACTTC.

This clonotype has only a few counts. The J gene is TRBJ2-3, the V gene TRBV28; the D call may be TRBD1 or TRBD2 (6 bases each). Between the trimmed V and J ends, which lost 2 bases and 2 bases, there was a span of 11 bases. This CDR3 contains 15 residues. Germline CDR1 MDHEN, CDR2 SYDVKM. The CDR3, as DNA: TGTGCCAGCAGTTTAGAGGGGGGCTTCACAGATACGCAGTATTTT. Translated, it gives CASSLEGGFTDTQYF.

The chain couples TRBV6-1 to TRBJ1-2, with D perhaps matching TRBD1 (5 bases). The V end lost 0 bases, the J end lost 4 bases, and 9 bases lay between the germline ends. From germline, CDR1 is MNHNS and CDR2 SASEGT. The CDR3 has 14 amino acids. The DNA of the CDR3 is TGTGCCAGCAGTGAAGCAGCGGGGCCCTATGGCTACACCTTC. This sequence encodes CASSEAAGPYGYTF.

This clonotype has a count of ten or more. V is TRBV20-1 and J is TRBJ1-1; perhaps TRBD1 as D (5 bases). CDR1 is DFQATT and CDR2 is SNEGSKA in the germline V gene (reference sequence). The CDR3 is 15 residues long. With 3 bases removed from V and 5 bases from J, the gap between germline ends came to 19 bases. Here the CDR3 DNA reads TGCAGTGCTAGGGGCGACCAGGGATTGGGTACTGAAGCTTTCTTT. It is translated as CSARGDQGLGTEAFF.